The clone carrying this T cell receptor beta chain showed up just once. Its target is not known. This sample was included in a study of monozygotic twins with cystic fibrosis. Study-level points and caveats: Clonality was generally low (median roughly 0.009), higher in the most severe patients. In 13 of 16 pairs, V gene usage was closest to the co-twin's.

Trimming took off 7 bases at V and 9 bases at J, with 16 bases between the two ends. This CDR3 spans 14 amino acids. CDR1 MNHNS and CDR2 SASEGT come from the germline V gene. Sequencing was performed with immunoSEQ multiplex PCR; in TCRdb, only in-frame clones are kept and a portion is missing. The data contain approximately 27,000 clones, 90% of them seen just once; the ten biggest clones take up about 0.51%. The specimen was blood. The TCR originated in a girl aged 2-9 years with cystic fibrosis. The chain employs TRBV6-1 and TRBJ1-6; D not certain. As DNA, the CDR3 is TGTGCCAGCATGAAGTACAGCATAAGTTCACCCCTCCACTTT. It specifies CASMKYSISSPLHF.